The subject of this entry is one TCR beta chain. This CDR3 has 11 amino acids. From germline, CDR1 is MNHNS and CDR2 SASEGT. V lost 6 bases and J lost 5, with 4 bases in between. These data belong to a study of blood T cell repertoires in COVID-19. Study details: The United States, Italy and Spain supplied acute and convalescent COVID-19 samples. Sources were T cells, B-cell-depleted T cells, or PBMCs; the material itself was cDNA or gDNA.

Authors' processing steps: Nucleated cell number was recorded as an estimate derived from reference gene primer amplification. Measured with immunoSEQ multiplex PCR; TCRdb has only the in-frame clones, and not every one. V and J calls and clone size are as listed in that table; D and trimming were resolved from the DNA. The repertoire holds a few hundred thousand clones, with 88% as singletons. This TCR came from a man aged 18 to 30 with active or convalescent COVID-19. The sample comprised peripheral blood. The V and J genes are TRBV6-1 and TRBJ1-4; no firm D call. CDR3 nucleotides: TGTGCCAGCAGGCTAAATGAAAAACTGTTTTTT. This gives the protein CASRLNEKLFF.